One and the same sample provided the 11 T cell receptor beta chains below, sequenced in a study of technical replicates of blood from a few donors. Some clones are missing from TCRdb's copy, which holds only in-frame ones; the method was immunoSEQ multiplex PCR. Of about 70,000 clones listed, 85% to 95% are singletons. Sequences were obtained from T cells isolated from PBMCs. Receptor source: a human donor in good health.

The chain links TRBV27 to TRBJ1-2; 10 bases agree with TRBD1. There are 14 residues in the CDR3. Germline V gene sequence: CDR1 MNHEY, CDR2 SMNVEV (reference sequence). The trim removed 8 bases at V and 5 bases at J, leaving 8 bases unmatched. In nucleotides, the CDR3 is TGTGCCAGCGGTGGGGACAGGGGATTGTATGGCTACACCTTC. Its translation is CASGGDRGLYGYTF.

The genes are TRBV10-3 and TRBJ2-2; D not resolved. The CDR3 covers 14 residues. The germline V and J ends were trimmed by 6 bases and 1 base, with 9 bases remaining between them. Per germline, CDR1 ENHRY and CDR2 SYGVKD. CDR3 sequence (DNA): TGTGCCATCAGATCCCAGGAGAACACCGGGGAGCTGTTTTTT. Its protein product is CAIRSQENTGELFF.

The rearrangement joins TRBV4-1 to TRBJ1-2, with unresolved D. This CDR3 is built from 16 residues. V dropped 1 base and J dropped 6 bases, with 18 bases sitting between them. Germline lookup yields CDR1 MGHRA and CDR2 YSYEKL. The CDR3 region is CASSQGANLNLDGYTF. CDR3 in DNA: TGCGCCAGCAGCCAAGGCGCGAATCTCAATTTGGATGGCTACACCTTC.

The chain employs TRBV6-5 and TRBJ1-1; no clear D. V dropped 6 bases and J dropped 6 bases, with 14 bases sitting between them. This CDR3 has 13 residues. Germline loops: CDR1 MNHEY, CDR2 SVGAGI. The CDR3 here is CASSQLLHAEAFF. The CDR3 DNA is TGTGCCAGCAGCCAACTGCTGCACGCTGAAGCTTTCTTT.

CDR3 sequence: CASSLRAGDRVEAFF. CDR3 sequence (DNA): TGTGCCAGCAGTTTAAGGGCGGGGGACAGGGTGGAAGCTTTCTTT. The J gene is TRBJ1-1, the V gene TRBV28, with TRBD1 identical over 9 bases. The junction had 9 bases not matched to a gene; V was cut back by 2 bases and J by 8 bases. Germline values: CDR1 MDHEN, CDR2 SYDVKM. CDR3 length: 15 amino acids.

The genes are TRBV5-1 and TRBJ1-4; TRBD1 is a possible D gene (5 bases). The CDR3 consists of 14 residues. Germline values: CDR1 SGHRS, CDR2 YFSETQ. The ends were cut back, 2 bases at V and 1 base at J, with 6 bases in the middle. CDR3 loop: CASSLTGTNEKLFF. Here the CDR3 DNA reads TGCGCCAGCAGCTTAACAGGAACTAATGAAAAACTGTTTTTT. Filled out from reference TRBV5-1 and TRBJ1-4, the complete variable domain reads KAGVTQTPRYLIKTRGQQVTLSCSPISGHRSVSWYQQTPGQGLQFLFEYFSETQRNKGNFPGRFSGRQFSNSRSEMNVSTLELGDSALYLCASSLTGTNEKLFFGSGTQLSVL.

This clone was seen only once. The rearrangement joins TRBV2 to TRBJ2-7, with D uncertain. This CDR3 is 14 amino acids long. Per the germline V gene, CDR1 is SNHLY and CDR2 is FYNNEI. The ends were cut back, 2 bases at V and 2 bases at J, with 10 bases in the middle. The CDR3 spells CASSESYRAYEQYF. The DNA of the CDR3 is TGTGCCAGCAGTGAATCGTACAGAGCCTACGAGCAGTACTTC.

V gene TRBV4-1 combines with J gene TRBJ2-7; a weak D match, TRBD1 (6 bases). The CDR3 loop spans 16 amino acids. V lost 3 bases to trimming and J lost 1 base, with 16 bases between them. CDR1 and CDR2 from the germline V gene are MGHRA and YSYEKL. The CDR3 DNA reads TGCGCCAGCAGCCACGACGGGGACATAGGGTCCTACGAGCAGTACTTC. Its protein is CASSHDGDIGSYEQYF.

The chain combines TRBV7-9 with TRBJ2-1; 8 bases align to TRBD1. There are 14 residues in the CDR3. After removal of 6 bases from V and 3 bases from J, the junction contained 4 bases not matched to a gene. Germline V gives CDR1 SEHNR, CDR2 FQNEAQ (reference sequence). The CDR3, as DNA: TGTGCCAGCAGAACAGGGGGTGGCTACAATGAGCAGTTCTTC. It is translated as CASRTGGGYNEQFF.

This sequence joins TRBV2 and TRBJ2-1; D not certain. The CDR3 sequence is 12 residues long. CDR1 is SNHLY, CDR2 FYNNEI, per germline. The V end lost 7 bases, the J end lost 9 bases, and 13 bases lay between the germline ends. CDR3 sequence reads: CASTSQVVEQFF. The CDR3 DNA sequence: TGTGCCAGCACATCCCAGGTGGTTGAGCAGTTCTTC.

This clone was detected only once. V usage is TRBV6-4 and J usage is TRBJ2-2, with TRBD1 identical over 9 bases. CDR1 is MRHNA, CDR2 SNTAGT, per germline. This CDR3 spans 14 amino acids. Trimming took 6 bases from V and 2 from J; bases not matched to a gene: 1. The CDR3 loop reads CASRGQGNTGELFF. The CDR3 DNA reads as TGTGCCAGCAGGGGACAGGGTAACACCGGGGAGCTGTTTTTT.